This T cell receptor (beta chain) is drawn from a study of a mutant IDH1 vaccine in newly diagnosed glioma. Study as a whole: Patients were started on vaccination 4-6 weeks after radiotherapy alone, or with temozolomide cycles. Patients' prior therapy spanned radiotherapy, temozolomide, or both; most underwent both.

Turning to this clone: Its target is not known.

Time point specified: week 11, during vaccination. Vaccination comprised doses that each held 300 ug of mutant IDH1 20-mer peptide, plus topical imiquimod. Sequencing used immunoSEQ multiplex PCR; TCRdb keeps in-frame clones, though not all of them. The table records about 32,000 clones, roughly 80% of them present only once. With 2 bases removed from V and 4 bases from J, the gap between germline ends came to 20 bases. Per germline, CDR1 GTSNPN and CDR2 SVGIG (reference sequence). The CDR3 is made up of 16 amino acids. This receptor was identified in a young man with glioma. Sequencing was performed on PBMCs, taken from a glioma patient whose treatment included an IDH1 peptide vaccine. This rearrangement joins TRBV30 to TRBJ1-2, with a tentative D call TRBD1 (6 bases). CDR3 DNA: TGTGCCTGGAGTCCACTACCGTTGGACAGCACCTATGGCTACACCTTC. Residues: CAWSPLPLDSTYGYTF.